The sequence of this T cell receptor (beta chain) was determined in a study of OX40 agonist ivuxolimab in advanced cancers. The assay was immunoSEQ multiplex PCR, and TCRdb's table has in-frame clones only and misses some. This table has about 93,000 clones, approximately 94% appearing once. Per the germline V gene, CDR1 is SGHNT and CDR2 is YENEEA. With V trimmed by 1 base and J by 1 base, 3 bases remained unmatched. This CDR3 has 16 residues. V is TRBV11-3 and J is TRBJ2-5; 10 bases fit TRBD1. The source is an adult with an advanced solid tumor such as melanoma, head and neck, liver or kidney cancer. The source material was CD4+ or CD8+ T cells sorted from blood, sampled in a trial of the OX40 agonist ivuxolimab. CDR3 residues: CASSLGGTGAQETQYF. The CDR3 coding sequence is TGTGCCAGCAGCTTAGGGGGGACAGGGGCCCAAGAGACCCAGTACTTC.